Each of the 10 T cell receptor beta chains below was sequenced from the same sample in a study of T cells in narcolepsy. The repertoire was sequenced with immunoSEQ multiplex PCR; TCRdb's copy has only in-frame clones and lacks some. Of more than 30,000 clones in the sample, 80% to 85% were seen once. Specimen: CD45RA- memory CD4+ T cells from PBMCs. The source of these receptors is a human donor with narcolepsy.

The chain carries TRBV5-1 and TRBJ2-3, with a possible D match to TRBD2 (6 bases). Germline V CDR1 and CDR2: SGHRS, YFSETQ. V was pared by 7 bases and J by 5 bases, with 14 bases between. The CDR3 contains 13 residues. CDR3 DNA: TGCGCCAGCGGTAGGGCCGGGGGAGATACGCAGTATTTT. It codes for CASGRAGGDTQYF. The full variable domain, completed using reference TRBV5-1 and TRBJ2-3, is KAGVTQTPRYLIKTRGQQVTLSCSPISGHRSVSWYQQTPGQGLQFLFEYFSETQRNKGNFPGRFSGRQFSNSRSEMNVSTLELGDSALYLCASGRAGGDTQYFGPGTRLTVL.

This chain connects TRBV5-6 to TRBJ2-1; either TRBD1 or TRBD2 may fit D (6 bases each). The CDR3 sequence is 15 residues long. The V end was cut by 3 bases, the J end by 6 bases, with 16 bases between. In germline, CDR1 is SGHDT, CDR2 YYEEEE. The DNA for the CDR3 is TGTGCCAGCAGCTCGCTGGGGGGCCTCGGCAATGAGCAGTTCTTC. It codes for CASSSLGGLGNEQFF.

This chain joins TRBV6-4 and TRBJ2-5, with TRBD2 matching over 8 bases. CDR3 length equals 15 residues. J gave up 4 bases and V 3 bases, and 7 bases lay outside the gene matches. Germline V gene data show CDR1 as MRHNA and CDR2 as SNTAGT. The CDR3: CASSEAGGARETQYF. In DNA, the CDR3 is TGTGCCAGCAGTGAGGCCGGGGGGGCCCGAGAGACCCAGTACTTC.

V usage is TRBV7-2 and J usage is TRBJ2-2; TRBD1 or TRBD2 may be the D gene (5 bases each). Germline assignment: CDR1 SGHTA and CDR2 FQGNSA. The CDR3 is 13 amino acids. V was pared by 4 bases and J by 9 bases, with 12 bases between. This CDR3 reads CASSSRGDRELFF. CDR3 coding DNA: TGTGCCAGCAGCTCCCGGGGCGACCGGGAGCTGTTTTTT.

This rearrangement joins TRBV7-9 to TRBJ2-3; D is perhaps TRBD1 or TRBD2 (5 bases each). Trimming shortened V by 1 base and J by 3 bases, and 11 bases separated the two germline ends. Looked up from germline, CDR1 is SEHNR and CDR2 is FQNEAQ (reference sequence). This CDR3 comprises 15 residues. DNA of the CDR3: TGTGCCAGCAGCTTAGGAGGGGCAATAACAGATACGCAGTATTTT. It codes for CASSLGGAITDTQYF.

In its sample, this clone ranks as medium-sized. The genes are TRBV5-4 and TRBJ1-4, with a weak D call TRBD1 (5 bases). This CDR3 region has 17 residues. V was shortened by 1 base and J by 8 bases, with 21 bases between the two germline ends. Germline V lookup: CDR1 SGHNT, CDR2 YYREEE (reference sequence). CDR3 in DNA: TGTGCCAGCAGCTTGACGGGTCGAGGGACGACTGGGGAAAAACTGTTTTTT. This encodes CASSLTGRGTTGEKLFF.

This chain joins TRBV7-2 and TRBJ2-3, with D possibly being TRBD1 or TRBD2 (5 bases each). Germline values: CDR1 SGHTA, CDR2 FQGNSA. V was clipped by 0 bases and J by 0 bases, with 7 bases between them. The CDR3 runs to 15 residues. The CDR3 DNA follows: TGTGCCAGCAGCTTAGCGGGGGATAGCACAGATACGCAGTATTTT. It is translated as CASSLAGDSTDTQYF.

On this clone: The junction shows a germline mismatch at one end, possibly a read error. The chain uses TRBV25-1 and TRBJ1-4; weak D call: TRBD1 (5 bases). Germline CDR1 and CDR2: MGHDK and SYGVNS. The CDR3 is 16 amino acids. CDR3 bases: TGTGCCAGCAGTGAATGGGGGATTTGGACTAATGAAAAACTGCTTTTT. Its translation: CASSEWGIWTNEKLLF.

This clone was seen only once. The chain is built from TRBV4-3 and TRBJ1-1; D is undetermined. CDR1 and CDR2 from the germline V gene are LGHNA and YSLEER. This CDR3 region has 14 residues. V shed 0 bases and J shed 2 bases, with 7 bases lying between them. The CDR3 is CASSQDYRNTEAFF. The DNA of the CDR3 is TGCGCCAGCAGCCAAGATTACAGAAACACTGAAGCTTTCTTT.

The gene calls are TRBV6-1 and TRBJ1-5, with D perhaps matching TRBD1 (5 bases). The CDR3 sequence is 18 residues long. V was shortened by 2 bases and J by 3 bases, with 20 bases between the two germline ends. Germline V lookup: CDR1 MNHNS, CDR2 SASEGT. CDR3 region: CASSERGTAQKFNQPQHF. CDR3 sequence (DNA): TGTGCCAGCAGTGAAAGAGGGACGGCGCAGAAATTCAATCAGCCCCAGCATTTT.